This T cell receptor (beta chain) derives from a study of cytomegalovirus exposure and HLA in healthy donors. V shed 4 bases and J shed 3 bases, with 7 bases lying between them. Germline loops: CDR1 DFQATT, CDR2 SNEGSKA (reference sequence). The CDR3 contains 11 residues. Measured with immunoSEQ multiplex PCR; TCRdb has only the in-frame clones, and not every one. Of around 150,000 clones detected, roughly 91% appear once; the ten largest clones hold 4% to 4.5%. This rearrangement joins TRBV20-1 to TRBJ2-7; tentatively, D is TRBD2 (5 bases). Sequences were obtained from PBMCs. The sequence derives from a young man in good health and CMV-seropositive. The chain's CDR3 is CSAKLVYEQYF. The DNA for the CDR3 is TGCAGTGCTAAACTAGTCTACGAGCAGTACTTC.